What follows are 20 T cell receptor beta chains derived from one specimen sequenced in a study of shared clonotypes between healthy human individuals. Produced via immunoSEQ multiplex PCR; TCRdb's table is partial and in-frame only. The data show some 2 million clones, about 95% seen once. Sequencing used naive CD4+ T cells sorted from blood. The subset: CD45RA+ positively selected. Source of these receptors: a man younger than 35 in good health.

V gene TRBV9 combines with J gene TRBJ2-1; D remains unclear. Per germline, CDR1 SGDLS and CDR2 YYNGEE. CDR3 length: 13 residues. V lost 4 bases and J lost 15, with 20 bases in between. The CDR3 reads CASSRDTDLVPFF. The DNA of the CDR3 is TGTGCCAGCAGCCGAGACACAGACCTAGTGCCGTTCTTC.

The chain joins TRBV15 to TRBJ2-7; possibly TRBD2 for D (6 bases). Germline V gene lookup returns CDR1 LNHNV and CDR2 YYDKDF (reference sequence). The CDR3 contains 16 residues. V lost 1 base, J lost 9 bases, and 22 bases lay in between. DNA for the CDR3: TGTGCCACCAGCAGAGGGGGGGAAGGACTCCTACAAGGGCAGTACTTC. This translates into CATSRGGEGLLQGQYF.

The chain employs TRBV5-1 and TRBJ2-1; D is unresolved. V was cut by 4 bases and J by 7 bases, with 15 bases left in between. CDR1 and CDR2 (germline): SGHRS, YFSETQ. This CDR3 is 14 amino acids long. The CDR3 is CASSITGRPNEQFF. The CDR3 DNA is TGCGCCAGCAGCATCACGGGCAGACCGAATGAGCAGTTCTTC. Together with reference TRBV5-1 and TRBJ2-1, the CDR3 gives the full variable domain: KAGVTQTPRYLIKTRGQQVTLSCSPISGHRSVSWYQQTPGQGLQFLFEYFSETQRNKGNFPGRFSGRQFSNSRSEMNVSTLELGDSALYLCASSITGRPNEQFFGPGTRLTVL.

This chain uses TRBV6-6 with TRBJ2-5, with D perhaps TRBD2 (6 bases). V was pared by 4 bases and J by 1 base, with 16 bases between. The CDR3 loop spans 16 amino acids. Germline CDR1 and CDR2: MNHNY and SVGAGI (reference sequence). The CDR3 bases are TGTGCCAGCAGTTTTCCGGGACTTGGGGCCCAAGAGACCCAGTACTTC. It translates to CASSFPGLGAQETQYF.

CDR3 nucleotide sequence: TGTGCCAGCAGCCGGGACCGTGGGTATGGCTACACCTTC. This encodes CASSRDRGYGYTF. The V and J genes are TRBV11-2 and TRBJ1-2, with D possibly TRBD1 on 5 matching bases. Deletions cut 5 bases from V and 5 bases from J, with 12 bases between. Germline V gene data show CDR1 as SGHAT and CDR2 as FQNNGV. There are 13 residues in the CDR3.

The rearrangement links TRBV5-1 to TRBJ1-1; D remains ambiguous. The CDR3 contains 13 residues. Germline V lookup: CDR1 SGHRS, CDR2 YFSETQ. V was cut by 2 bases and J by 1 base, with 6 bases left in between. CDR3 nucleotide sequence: TGCGCCAGCAGCTTCTGGGCGAACACTGAAGCTTTCTTT. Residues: CASSFWANTEAFF.

Written as DNA, the CDR3 is TGTGCCAGCAGCTCGCGGGACAGGGGGGCTTTCTTT. Encoded protein: CASSSRDRGAFF. J is TRBJ1-1 and V is TRBV9, with TRBD1 matching 11 bases. Germline V gene sequence: CDR1 SGDLS, CDR2 YYNGEE. This CDR3 has 12 amino acids. V dropped 4 bases and J dropped 11; count of bases not matched to a gene: 4.

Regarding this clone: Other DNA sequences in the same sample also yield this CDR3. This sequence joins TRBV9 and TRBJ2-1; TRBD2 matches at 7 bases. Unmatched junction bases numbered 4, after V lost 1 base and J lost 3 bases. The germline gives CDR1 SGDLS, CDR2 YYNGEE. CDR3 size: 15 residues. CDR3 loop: CASSVSSGRYNEQFF. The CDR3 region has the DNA TGTGCCAGCAGCGTAAGTAGCGGGCGCTACAATGAGCAGTTCTTC.

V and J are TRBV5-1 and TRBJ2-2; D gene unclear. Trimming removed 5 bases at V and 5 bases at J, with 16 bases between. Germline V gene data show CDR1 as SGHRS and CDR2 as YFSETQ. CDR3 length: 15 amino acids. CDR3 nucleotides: TGCGCCAGCAGTCCCGACCCTTCCCCGACCGGGGAGCTGTTTTTT. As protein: CASSPDPSPTGELFF.

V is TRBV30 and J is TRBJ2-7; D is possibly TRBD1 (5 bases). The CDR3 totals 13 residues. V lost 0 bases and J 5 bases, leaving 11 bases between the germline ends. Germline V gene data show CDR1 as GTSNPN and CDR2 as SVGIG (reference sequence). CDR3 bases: TGTGCCTGGAGTGTTCGGCAGGGTCACGAGCAGTACTTC. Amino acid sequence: CAWSVRQGHEQYF.

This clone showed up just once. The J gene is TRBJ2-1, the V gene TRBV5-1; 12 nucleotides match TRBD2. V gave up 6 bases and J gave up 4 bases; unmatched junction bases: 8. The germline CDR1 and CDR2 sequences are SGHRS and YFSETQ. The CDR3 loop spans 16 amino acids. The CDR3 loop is CASTVVLAGGYNEQFF. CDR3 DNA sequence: TGCGCCAGCACCGTGGTACTAGCGGGAGGTTACAATGAGCAGTTCTTC.

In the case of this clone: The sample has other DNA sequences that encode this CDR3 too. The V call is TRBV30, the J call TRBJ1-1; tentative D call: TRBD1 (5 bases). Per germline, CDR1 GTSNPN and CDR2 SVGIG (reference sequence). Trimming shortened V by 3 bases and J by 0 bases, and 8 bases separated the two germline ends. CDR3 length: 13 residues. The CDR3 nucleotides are TGTGCCTGGAGCGAACAGGTGAACACTGAAGCTTTCTTT. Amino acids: CAWSEQVNTEAFF.

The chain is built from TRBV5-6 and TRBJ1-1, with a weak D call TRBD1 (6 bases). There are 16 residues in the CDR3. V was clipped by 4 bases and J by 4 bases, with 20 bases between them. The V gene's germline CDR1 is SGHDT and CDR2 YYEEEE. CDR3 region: CASSIDRLVLSTEAFF. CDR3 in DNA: TGTGCCAGCAGCATTGACAGGTTGGTGCTTAGCACTGAAGCTTTCTTT.

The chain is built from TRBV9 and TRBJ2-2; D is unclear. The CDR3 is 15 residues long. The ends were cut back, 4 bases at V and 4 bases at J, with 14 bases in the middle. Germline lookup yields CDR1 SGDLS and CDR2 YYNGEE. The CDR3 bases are TGTGCCAGCAGCCCTCTGACTGCAGGCACCGGGGAGCTGTTTTTT. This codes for CASSPLTAGTGELFF.

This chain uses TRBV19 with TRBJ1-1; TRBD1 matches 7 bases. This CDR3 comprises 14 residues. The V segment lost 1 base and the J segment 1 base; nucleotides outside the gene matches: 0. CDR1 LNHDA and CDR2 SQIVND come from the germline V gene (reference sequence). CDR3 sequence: CASSIGDRNTEAFF. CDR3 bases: TGTGCCAGTAGTATAGGGGACAGGAACACTGAAGCTTTCTTT. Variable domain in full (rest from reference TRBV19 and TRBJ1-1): DGGITQSPKYLFRKEGQNVTLSCEQNLNHDAMYWYRQDPGQGLRLIYYSQIVNDFQKGDIAEGYSVSREKKESFPLTVTSAQKNPTAFYLCASSIGDRNTEAFFGQGTRLTVV.

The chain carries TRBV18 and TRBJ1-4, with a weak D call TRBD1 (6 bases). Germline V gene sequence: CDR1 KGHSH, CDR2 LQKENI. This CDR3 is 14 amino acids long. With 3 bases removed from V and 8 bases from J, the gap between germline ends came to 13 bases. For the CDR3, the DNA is TGTGCCAGCTCACCTGCACAGGGACGGGAAAAACTGTTTTTT. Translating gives CASSPAQGREKLFF.

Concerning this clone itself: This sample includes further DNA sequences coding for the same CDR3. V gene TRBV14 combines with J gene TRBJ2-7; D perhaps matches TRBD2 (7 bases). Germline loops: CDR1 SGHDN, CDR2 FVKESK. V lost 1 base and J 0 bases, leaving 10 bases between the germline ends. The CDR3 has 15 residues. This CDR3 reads CASSQAGGPSYEQYF. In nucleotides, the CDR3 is TGTGCCAGCAGCCAAGCGGGGGGCCCCTCCTACGAGCAGTACTTC.

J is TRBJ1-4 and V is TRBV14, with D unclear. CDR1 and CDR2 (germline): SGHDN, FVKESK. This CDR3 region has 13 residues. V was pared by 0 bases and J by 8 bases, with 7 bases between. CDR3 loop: CASSQEIGEKLFF. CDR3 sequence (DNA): TGTGCCAGCAGCCAAGAGATCGGGGAAAAACTGTTTTTT.

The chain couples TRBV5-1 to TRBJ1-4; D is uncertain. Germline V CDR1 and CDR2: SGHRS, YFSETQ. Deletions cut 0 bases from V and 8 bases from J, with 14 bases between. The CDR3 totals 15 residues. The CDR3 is CASSLAEAGREKLFF. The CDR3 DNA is TGCGCCAGCAGCTTGGCCGAGGCGGGAAGAGAAAAACTGTTTTTT. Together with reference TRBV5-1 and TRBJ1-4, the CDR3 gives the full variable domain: KAGVTQTPRYLIKTRGQQVTLSCSPISGHRSVSWYQQTPGQGLQFLFEYFSETQRNKGNFPGRFSGRQFSNSRSEMNVSTLELGDSALYLCASSLAEAGREKLFFGSGTQLSVL.

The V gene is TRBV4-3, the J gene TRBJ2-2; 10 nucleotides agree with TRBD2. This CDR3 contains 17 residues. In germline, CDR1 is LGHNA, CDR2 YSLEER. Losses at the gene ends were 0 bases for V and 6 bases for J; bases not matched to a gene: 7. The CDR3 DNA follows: TGCGCCAGCAGCCAAGAATTAAAAGCGGGAGGGGCCGGGGAGCTGTTTTTT. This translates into CASSQELKAGGAGELFF.